The next 19 T cell receptor beta chains were all read from a single sample in a study of radiotherapy plus CTLA-4 blockade in lung cancer. Method: immunoSEQ multiplex PCR; TCRdb's copy keeps in-frame clones and lacks some. This sample carries more than 30,000 clones, 65% to 75% of them seen once, and the ten largest clones take approximately 4%. The specimen comprised peripheral blood, sampled from a patient treated with radiotherapy plus ipilimumab. These receptors were taken from a human donor with non-small cell lung cancer who had stable disease on radiotherapy plus ipilimumab.

The V call is TRBV12-5, the J call TRBJ1-5; TRBD1 agrees at 8 bases. The CDR3 covers 22 residues. The J segment lost 4 bases and the V segment lost 2 bases, leaving 25 bases of the junction unmatched. From germline, CDR1 is LGHNT and CDR2 FRNRAP. CDR3 in DNA: TGTGCTAGTGGTTTGAGCGAGAGGAGACAGGGGCCTGCCATCGCCATAAATCAGCCCCAGCATTTT. Encoded protein: CASGLSERRQGPAIAINQPQHF.

This chain joins TRBV7-9 and TRBJ2-7; 9 bases align to TRBD2. This CDR3 comprises 14 residues. Trimming took 3 bases from V and 5 from J; bases not matched to a gene: 5. Germline loops: CDR1 SEHNR, CDR2 FQNEAQ (reference sequence). CDR3 DNA: TGTGCCAGCAGCTTTAGCGGGAGAGTCGACGAGCAGTACTTC. Protein product: CASSFSGRVDEQYF.

The chain couples TRBV7-9 to TRBJ2-3; D may be TRBD2 (6 bases). Trimming removed 5 bases at V and 0 bases at J, with 12 bases between. Germline V gives CDR1 SEHNR, CDR2 FQNEAQ (reference sequence). The CDR3 extends over 15 amino acids. CDR3 coding DNA: TGTGCCAGCAGCCCCAGCGGAGGGAGCACAGATACGCAGTATTTT. Its protein product is CASSPSGGSTDTQYF.

The rearrangement uses TRBV19 and TRBJ1-4; no clear D gene. Trimming removed 6 bases from V and 8 bases from J, with 16 bases in between. Germline V gives CDR1 LNHDA, CDR2 SQIVND (reference sequence). The CDR3 consists of 14 residues. CDR3 sequence (DNA): TGTGCCAGTAGAGACTCGACGGTAGGGGAAAAACTGTTTTTT. It yields the protein CASRDSTVGEKLFF. Filled out from reference TRBV19 and TRBJ1-4, the complete variable domain reads DGGITQSPKYLFRKEGQNVTLSCEQNLNHDAMYWYRQDPGQGLRLIYYSQIVNDFQKGDIAEGYSVSREKKESFPLTVTSAQKNPTAFYLCASRDSTVGEKLFFGSGTQLSVL.

The chain combines TRBV30 with TRBJ2-5; D remains ambiguous. Germline V CDR1 and CDR2: GTSNPN, SVGIG (reference sequence). The CDR3 is 12 amino acids. V lost 0 bases to trimming and J lost 0 bases, with 2 bases between them. The CDR3 region is CAWSVDQETQYF. The CDR3 DNA sequence: TGTGCCTGGAGTGTGGACCAAGAGACCCAGTACTTC.

The chain couples TRBV7-8 to TRBJ2-1; D may be TRBD2 (7 bases). V lost 1 base and J lost 12, with 22 bases in between. CDR3 length: 16 amino acids. Germline loops: CDR1 SGHVS, CDR2 FQNEAQ. CDR3 coding DNA: TGTGCCAGCAGCTTAGAGGGGGGGCGCGAAGTCTACGGGCAGTTCTTC. Its translation: CASSLEGGREVYGQFF.

The chain couples TRBV6-1 to TRBJ2-4; 7 nucleotides agree with TRBD2. The junction had 10 bases not matched to a gene; V was cut back by 6 bases and J by 5 bases. This CDR3 has 15 amino acids. CDR1 is MNHNS and CDR2 is SASEGT in the germline V gene. CDR3 sequence: CASSQTWDYENIQYF. The CDR3 DNA follows: TGTGCCAGCAGCCAGACCTGGGACTACGAAAACATTCAGTACTTC.

By proportion, this clone is medium-sized. This chain links TRBV6-1 with TRBJ1-5, with D uncertain. Germline assignment: CDR1 MNHNS and CDR2 SASEGT. Deletions cut 2 bases from V and 1 base from J, with 9 bases between. The length of the CDR3 is 15 residues. CDR3 DNA sequence: TGTGCCAGCAGTGAACCGGGTTTAAGCAATCAGCCCCAGCATTTT. Translation: CASSEPGLSNQPQHF.

This clone appeared once. The V and J genes are TRBV7-9 and TRBJ2-7, with D possibly TRBD1 on 5 matching bases. V was cut by 5 bases and J by 1 base, with 12 bases left in between. CDR1 and CDR2 (germline): SEHNR, FQNEAQ (reference sequence). The CDR3 is 14 residues long. The CDR3 region is CASSTRERSYEQYF. The CDR3 DNA is TGTGCCAGCAGCACCAGGGAAAGGTCCTACGAGCAGTACTTC. Full variable domain (missing parts from reference TRBV7-9 and TRBJ2-7): DTGVSQNPRHKITKRGQNVTFRCDPISEHNRLYWYRQTLGQGPEFLTYFQNEAQLEKSRLLSDRFSAERPKGSFSTLEIQRTEQGDSAMYLCASSTRERSYEQYFGPGTRLTVT.

The chain recombines TRBV30 with TRBJ2-7, with 9 bases identical to TRBD2. This CDR3 region has 15 residues. The trim removed 4 bases at V and 0 bases at J, leaving 7 bases unmatched. Per the germline V gene, CDR1 is GTSNPN and CDR2 is SVGIG (reference sequence). The CDR3 here is CAWTLGSGSSYEQYF. DNA of the CDR3: TGTGCCTGGACCCTGGGTAGCGGGAGCTCCTACGAGCAGTACTTC.

The chain has TRBV5-1 and TRBJ2-7, with D perhaps matching TRBD2 (5 bases). CDR1 and CDR2 (germline): SGHRS, YFSETQ. The CDR3 contains 14 residues. V lost 4 bases and J lost 7, with 18 bases in between. The CDR3 is CASSAGLSVEEQYF. In DNA, the CDR3 is TGCGCCAGCAGCGCCGGACTCTCCGTGGAGGAGCAGTACTTC. Full variable domain (missing parts from reference TRBV5-1 and TRBJ2-7): KAGVTQTPRYLIKTRGQQVTLSCSPISGHRSVSWYQQTPGQGLQFLFEYFSETQRNKGNFPGRFSGRQFSNSRSEMNVSTLELGDSALYLCASSAGLSVEEQYFGPGTRLTVT.

The rearrangement joins TRBV28 to TRBJ2-1, with a tentative D call TRBD2 (5 bases). V was clipped by 5 bases and J by 12 bases, with 20 bases between them. Per germline, CDR1 MDHEN and CDR2 SYDVKM. This CDR3 is 14 amino acids long. DNA of the CDR3: TGTGCCAGCAGTCCACTACGGACTTCACTCGGGCAGTTCTTC. It yields the protein CASSPLRTSLGQFF.

This clone has a handful of counts. The chain recombines TRBV11-3 with TRBJ2-7; 7 positions match TRBD1. This CDR3 comprises 13 residues. J gave up 7 bases and V 5 bases, and 8 bases lay outside the gene matches. Germline V gene sequence: CDR1 SGHNT, CDR2 YENEEA. Here the CDR3 reads CASSPWTGLEQYF. The CDR3 coding sequence is TGTGCCAGCAGCCCATGGACAGGTCTGGAGCAGTACTTC.

The CDR3 coding sequence is TGTGCCAGCAGCCCCGCCCTGGGGGCTGGGGCCAACGTCCTGACTTTC. It yields the protein CASSPALGAGANVLTF. This chain joins TRBV27 and TRBJ2-6; D tentatively reads TRBD1 or TRBD2 (5 bases each). Germline V gives CDR1 MNHEY, CDR2 SMNVEV (reference sequence). V was cut by 6 bases and J by 2 bases, with 14 bases left in between. This CDR3 is 16 amino acids long.

This clone was picked up a small number of times. The chain has TRBV27 and TRBJ1-1; 9 nucleotides agree with TRBD1. The V gene end was trimmed by 2 bases and the J gene end by 4 bases; junction bases not matched to a gene: 8. In germline, CDR1 is MNHEY, CDR2 SMNVEV (reference sequence). CDR3 length equals 16 residues. The CDR3 DNA is TGTGCCAGCAGTTTAAAGGCGGGACAGGGCTCCACTGAAGCTTTCTTT. It codes for CASSLKAGQGSTEAFF.

The chain uses TRBV5-1 and TRBJ2-2; D remains ambiguous. The CDR3 length is 15 residues. V gave up 4 bases and J gave up 2 bases, with 12 bases separating them. Germline lookup yields CDR1 SGHRS and CDR2 YFSETQ. The CDR3 sequence: CASSGSLANTGELFF. The CDR3 DNA reads TGCGCCAGCAGCGGGTCCCTGGCTAACACCGGGGAGCTGTTTTTT.

This clone appeared a few times. This chain uses TRBV9 with TRBJ2-7; 7 bases match TRBD1. The CDR3 is 15 residues long. Losses at the gene ends were 0 bases for V and 0 bases for J; bases not matched to a gene: 3. Germline CDR1 reads SGDLS; CDR2 reads YYNGEE. In nucleotides, the CDR3 is TGTGCCAGCAGCGTAGCTCGGGACAGCTCCTACGAGCAGTACTTC. This translates into CASSVARDSSYEQYF.

The V and J genes are TRBV9 and TRBJ2-7; D might be TRBD2 (6 bases). Germline V gene data show CDR1 as SGDLS and CDR2 as YYNGEE. Trimming removed 3 bases from V and 4 bases from J, with 14 bases in between. CDR3 size: 14 residues. As DNA, the CDR3 is TGTGCCAGCAGCGCTTACCGGGACTCATACGAGCAGTACTTC. Translation: CASSAYRDSYEQYF.

Here the CDR3 reads CASSLKGLAAGETQYF. In DNA form, the CDR3 reads TGTGCCAGCAGCTTAAAGGGACTAGCGGCGGGAGAGACCCAGTACTTC. V usage is TRBV7-3 and J usage is TRBJ2-5; 11 bases map to TRBD2. From germline, CDR1 is SGHTA and CDR2 FQGTGA. This CDR3 is 16 amino acids long. V was pared by 1 base and J by 4 bases, with 5 bases of the junction left unmatched.